Listed below are T cell receptor beta chains from one sample, sequenced in a study of blood T cell repertoires in COVID-19. Assay: immunoSEQ multiplex PCR; the TCRdb copy retains only in-frame clones and omits some. The sample lists around 160,000 clones; over 80% were seen once. Sequencing was done on a sample of PBMCs or T cells enriched from blood (not recorded which). The receptors come from a woman aged 60-75 years who had recovered from COVID-19. Each CDR3 is given with its conserved first and last residue. The D gene is left open where the match is weak. Not all rows give a size; the values are once, few, many and, for expanded clones, a class.

TRBV24-1	15	NA	TRBJ2-5	NA	TGTGCCACCAGTGATTCGGCCCTAAGAGGCGAGACCCAGTACTTC	CATSDSALRGETQYF
TRBV19	14	NA	TRBJ1-3	NA	TGTGCCAGTAGTATTACGGCAGGGGGAAACACCATATATTTT	CASSITAGGNTIYF
TRBV5-1	13	NA	TRBJ1-1	NA	TGCGCCAGCAACGGGGGTGTCGGGACTGAAGCTTTCTTT	CASNGGVGTEAFF
TRBV2	15	NA	TRBJ1-4	NA	TGTGCCAGCAGTCCTCCGTCTCTGAGCTTTGAAAAACTGTTTTTT	CASSPPSLSFEKLFF
TRBV3-1/TRBV3-2	14	NA	TRBJ1-2	NA	TGTGCCAGCAGCCATGGTCAGCGATACTATGGCTACACCTTC	CASSHGQRYYGYTF
TRBV2	14	NA	TRBJ1-2	NA	TGTGCCAGCAGTGCGACAGAGTGGATCTATGGCTACACCTTC	CASSATEWIYGYTF
TRBV7-2	17	NA	TRBJ2-3	TRBD1	TGTGCCAGCAGCTCTGTTCCCACAGGGGCCGGTACAGATACGCAGTATTTT	CASSSVPTGAGTDTQYF
TRBV10-2	13	NA	TRBJ2-5	NA	TGCGCCAGCAGTGGAGGGTACCAAGAGACCCAGTACTTC	CASSGGYQETQYF
TRBV5-1	17	NA	TRBJ1-2	TRBD1	TGCGCCAGCAGCTTGGGAGTTTCGGGACAGGGGCCTTCCGGCTACACCTTC	CASSLGVSGQGPSGYTF
TRBV3-1/TRBV3-2	18	NA	TRBJ1-6	TRBD1	TGTGCCAGCAGCCAAGATAGGACGGGACAGGGCACCAATTCACCCCTCCACTTT	CASSQDRTGQGTNSPLHF
TRBV30	15	once	TRBJ2-7	TRBD2	TGTGCCTGGAGTGTACTAGCGGGAGTTTCGGGCGAGCAGTACTTC	CAWSVLAGVSGEQYF
TRBV14	14	NA	TRBJ1-2	NA	TGTGCCAGCAGCCACCTCAGGGCTGACTATGGCTACACCTTC	CASSHLRADYGYTF
TRBV9	16	NA	TRBJ2-1	TRBD2	TGTGCCAGCAGCGTAGGAGGGCGGGGGGGCCTATATGAGCAGTTCTTC	CASSVGGRGGLYEQFF
TRBV24-1	16	NA	TRBJ2-3	TRBD2	TGTGCCACCAGTGGTCAGCTAGCGGGAGAGTCAGATACGCAGTATTTT	CATSGQLAGESDTQYF
TRBV10-1	17	NA	TRBJ2-2	NA	TGCGCCAGCAGTGACGCGGCCGGAGCAGGGCTCACCGGGGAGCTGTTTTTT	CASSDAAGAGLTGELFF
TRBV7-9	13	once	TRBJ1-3	NA	TGTGCCAGCACCCCGGGGGGAGGAAACACCATATATTTT	CASTPGGGNTIYF
TRBV4-1	16	once	TRBJ2-1	TRBD1	TGCGCCAGCAGCCGCGGGATGGGGGACAGGGACAATGAGCAGTTCTTC	CASSRGMGDRDNEQFF
TRBV20-1	11	NA	TRBJ1-5	NA	TGCAGTGCTAGCGGGGGACAGCCCCAGCATTTT	CSASGGQPQHF